The sequence of this T cell receptor beta chain was determined in a study of cytomegalovirus exposure and HLA in healthy donors. Study background: The platform used for the approximately 120 validation repertoires matched that of the roughly 700 first-cohort repertoires, a later analysis reported.

A note on this clone: Its specificity is unknown.

The donors were part of the approximately 120-subject validation cohort, which stood apart from the roughly 700-subject first cohort. Notes on the study in general: TCR clusters originating in the first cohort tended to co-occur in the roughly 120 validation repertoires, according to a later analysis. High sensitivity and specificity were reportedly achieved when the classifier diagnosed cytomegalovirus status.

Profiling relied on immunoSEQ multiplex PCR, and the TCRdb table lists in-frame clones only, not all of them. The table includes approximately 260,000 clones, 70% to 90% detected once. Trimming shortened V by 5 bases and J by 7 bases, and 14 bases separated the two germline ends. The CDR3 length is 13 residues. Germline CDR1 and CDR2: MNHEY and SVGAGI. The specimen was PBMCs. The chain carries TRBV6-5 and TRBJ1-2; D uncertain. The source is a woman in her twenties or thirties in good health and CMV-seropositive. The CDR3 coding sequence is TGTGCCAGCAGTAGGTCGCCGGAGGTTGGCTACACCTTC. This codes for CASSRSPEVGYTF.